This TCR beta chain was obtained from a study of blood T cell repertoires in COVID-19. Overall study: PBMCs, B-cell-depleted T cells, or T cells provided the cDNA or gDNA that made up the material.

Original data processing: Scientists estimated how many nucleated cells there were by amplifying reference gene primers. The assay was immunoSEQ multiplex PCR, and TCRdb's table has in-frame clones only and misses some. V and J calls and clone size are copied from that table; D and trimming were computed from the DNA. Found here are around 450,000 clones, roughly 89% of them singletons; the top ten hold 4.3%. The TCR originated in a woman in her thirties with acute or convalescent COVID-19. The sequenced material came from peripheral blood.

This chain's CDR3 is CASSKVDKNTEAFF. For the CDR3, the DNA is TGTGCCAGCAGCAAAGTGGACAAGAACACTGAAGCTTTCTTT. The V and J genes are TRBV21-1 and TRBJ1-1; the table's D call of TRBD1 was not tested on the DNA. TRBV21-1 is termed a pseudogene. The CDR3 covers 14 residues.